This T cell receptor (beta chain) derives from a study of tumor-infiltrating lymphocytes in localized non-small cell lung cancer. Study-level points and caveats: IM1 and IM2 tumors showed no difference in T-cell fraction.

The germline V gene encodes CDR1 SGHVS and CDR2 FNYEAQ. V lost 5 bases, J lost 8 bases, and 10 bases stayed unmatched. The CDR3 is made up of 14 amino acids. The repertoire was sequenced with immunoSEQ multiplex PCR; TCRdb's copy has only in-frame clones and lacks some. This table holds about 15,000 clones, more than 70% found once. On this clone itself: Its antigen is unidentified.

V usage is TRBV7-6 and J usage is TRBJ1-2, with 8 bases identical to TRBD1. Sequencing used uninvolved lung tissue not adjacent to the tumor. This TCR derives from a human donor with non-small cell lung cancer. The CDR3 nucleotides read TGTGCCAGCAGCCCTGGACAGGGTTCGAGCGGCTACACCTTC. This encodes CASSPGQGSSGYTF.